Below, 22 T cell receptor beta chains from the same sample are listed, as sequenced in a study of identical twins. TCRdb called the 5' RACE reads again in MiXCR, with one record for every CDR3 protein. The table has 200,000 to 250,000 distinct CDR3 sequences, about 7.5% seen once. Another study also made use of these data, one on yellow fever vaccine responses in identical twins.

Specimen: memory (CD45RO+) T cells sorted from blood. The source is a woman in her late teens or twenties in good health.

The table lists this clonotype with many counts. This chain joins TRBV12-3 or TRBV12-4 and TRBJ2-1; 8 positions agree with TRBD1. Trimming cost V 2 bases and J 4 bases; bases outside gene matches: 4. This CDR3 has 15 residues. Here the CDR3 reads CASSLLGQGYNEQFF. CDR3 nucleotide sequence: TGTGCCAGCAGTTTACTCGGACAGGGATACAATGAGCAGTTCTTC.

The rearrangement uses TRBV9 and TRBJ2-3; D unresolved. Germline CDR1 reads SGDLS; CDR2 reads YYNGEE. V was trimmed by 0 bases and J by 6 bases, leaving 11 bases between them. The CDR3 has 14 amino acids. In nucleotides, the CDR3 is TGTGCCAGCAGCGTAGCCGATGGGTGGGATACGCAGTATTTT. This translates into CASSVADGWDTQYF. Supplemented by reference TRBV9 and TRBJ2-3, the full variable domain reads DSGVTQTPKHLITATGQRVTLRCSPRSGDLSVYWYQQSLDQGLQFLIQYYNGEERAKGNILERFSAQQFPDLHSELNLSSLELGDSALYFCASSVADGWDTQYFGPGTRLTVL.

This clonotype was observed at least ten times. The chain has TRBV10-3 and TRBJ2-2; TRBD2 agrees at 10 bases. The CDR3 is 16 residues long. With V trimmed by 2 bases and J by 6 bases, 6 bases remained unmatched. CDR1 is ENHRY, CDR2 SYGVKD, per germline. The CDR3 spells CAISEPSGSIAGELFF. For the CDR3, the DNA is TGTGCCATCAGTGAGCCTAGCGGGAGTATCGCCGGGGAGCTGTTTTTT.

This clonotype was picked up a small number of times. The V call is TRBV11-2, the J call TRBJ1-2; 7 bases are shared with TRBD1. The CDR3 covers 18 residues. After removal of 2 bases from V and 3 bases from J, the junction contained 15 bases not matched to a gene. The germline CDR1 and CDR2 sequences are SGHAT and FQNNGV. CDR3 in DNA: TGTGCCAGCAGCTTACAGTACGGAGGGTCCACAGGGGACTATGGCTACACCTTC. Translating gives CASSLQYGGSTGDYGYTF.

The chain joins TRBV12-3 or TRBV12-4 to TRBJ1-1; weak D call: TRBD1 (5 bases). Between the trimmed V and J ends, which lost 4 bases and 1 base, there was a span of 10 bases. The CDR3 spans 14 residues. This CDR3 is CASSSGRENTEAFF. CDR3 bases: TGTGCCAGCAGTTCTGGCAGGGAGAACACTGAAGCTTTCTTT.

There are many counts of this clonotype. This chain joins TRBV12-3 or TRBV12-4 and TRBJ2-2; D is unclear. The CDR3 totals 13 residues. V dropped 2 bases and J dropped 7 bases, with 8 bases sitting between them. CDR3 bases: TGTGCCAGCAGTTTAAAGGGCGGCGGGGAGCTGTTTTTT. Protein product: CASSLKGGGELFF.

The sample holds many counts of this clonotype. V and J are TRBV10-2 and TRBJ2-7; 9 nucleotides align to TRBD2. Germline lookup yields CDR1 WSHSY and CDR2 SAAADI. With 0 bases clipped from V and 4 bases from J, the junction kept 1 base outside the gene matches. The CDR3 length is 14 residues. The CDR3 DNA reads as TGCGCCAGCAGTGAGTCTAGCGGGAGATACGAGCAGTACTTC. This encodes CASSESSGRYEQYF.

This clonotype was seen only a few times. The rearrangement joins TRBV2 to TRBJ2-1, with D possibly matching TRBD2 (6 bases). V was pared by 6 bases and J by 10 bases, with 16 bases between. This CDR3 has 13 residues. CDR1 and CDR2 (germline): SNHLY, FYNNEI. The CDR3 region has the DNA TGTGCCAGCAGAGGAGGGGCTACCCAGGAGCAGTTCTTC. It translates to CASRGGATQEQFF.

The table lists this clonotype with a few counts. DNA for the CDR3: TGTGCCAGCAGCCCAGACTTAGGGGGAGGCCCCTACGAGCAGTACTTC. It specifies CASSPDLGGGPYEQYF. The chain couples TRBV9 to TRBJ2-7; D may correspond to TRBD1 or TRBD2 (6 bases each). V gave up 4 bases and J gave up 2 bases, with 19 bases separating them. The CDR3 length is 16 residues. Germline-derived CDR1 and CDR2 are SGDLS and YYNGEE.

This clonotype was seen ten or more times. The chain uses TRBV3-1 and TRBJ2-7; TRBD1 agrees at 12 bases. The CDR3 extends over 14 amino acids. Germline-derived CDR1 and CDR2 are LGHDT and YNNKEL (reference sequence). The V gene end was trimmed by 4 bases and the J gene end by 7 bases; junction bases not matched to a gene: 5. In nucleotides, the CDR3 is TGTGCCAGCAGCCCGGGACAGGGGGCCGGGGAGCAGTACTTC. Protein: CASSPGQGAGEQYF.

Note on this clonotype: A clone one base away is much larger, so this may be a read error. CDR3 residues: CASSLSYGYTF. The DNA for the CDR3 is TGTGCCAGCAGTTTAAGCTATGGCTACACCTTC. The chain links TRBV12-3 or TRBV12-4 to TRBJ1-2; D ambiguous. The V end was cut by 2 bases, the J end by 4 bases, with 2 bases between. The CDR3 has 11 amino acids.

In its sample, this clonotype was seen a few times. V and J are TRBV6-2 or TRBV6-3 and TRBJ1-3; D is unresolved. This CDR3 has 14 amino acids. The germline gives CDR1 MNHEY, CDR2 SVGEGT. Deletions cut 4 bases from V and 0 bases from J, with 7 bases between. CDR3: CASSLEISGNTIYF. The CDR3 DNA reads as TGTGCCAGCAGTTTGGAGATCTCTGGAAACACCATATATTTT.

This rearrangement joins TRBV9 to TRBJ1-2, with 7 bases matching TRBD1. V was clipped by 0 bases and J by 8 bases; unmatched bases: 7. Germline V lookup: CDR1 SGDLS, CDR2 YYNGEE. The CDR3 has 14 amino acids. CDR3 DNA: TGTGCCAGCAGCGTAGACAGGGGCGATGGCGGCTACACCTTC. It codes for CASSVDRGDGGYTF.

This CDR3 is CASSPEGLAGVNTQYF. The CDR3 nucleotides read TGCGCCAGCAGCCCCGAGGGTCTAGCGGGAGTAAATACGCAGTATTTT. This rearrangement joins TRBV5-1 to TRBJ2-3; 10 bases are a match to TRBD2. Germline loops: CDR1 SGHRS, CDR2 YFSETQ. This CDR3 comprises 16 residues. V shed 4 bases, J shed 7 bases, and the junction held 12 bases outside the gene matches.

This clonotype was recorded many times. This CDR3 is CASSLGTEYSGNTIYF. CDR3 coding DNA: TGTGCCAGCAGCCTGGGGACGGAATACTCTGGAAACACCATATATTTT. This chain uses TRBV11-2 with TRBJ1-3; the D gene is possibly TRBD1 (5 bases). The V end was cut by 5 bases, the J end by 0 bases, with 14 bases between. CDR1 is SGHAT, CDR2 FQNNGV, per germline. The CDR3 covers 16 residues.

This clonotype was found many times. The DNA of the CDR3 is TGTGCCTGGAGTGAAGAGACGGCAACTAATGAAAAACTGTTTTTT. Amino acids: CAWSEETATNEKLFF. This chain uses TRBV30 with TRBJ1-4; D call uncertain. CDR3 length: 15 residues. The V gene's germline CDR1 is GTSNPN and CDR2 SVGIG (reference sequence). V was cut by 1 base and J by 0 bases, with 9 bases left in between.

This clonotype has a handful of counts. The chain joins TRBV5-5 to TRBJ1-4, with 7 bases fitting TRBD1. The V gene end was trimmed by 4 bases and the J gene end by 5 bases; junction bases not matched to a gene: 5. This CDR3 has 14 amino acids. Per germline, CDR1 SGHKS and CDR2 YYEKEE (reference sequence). In DNA form, the CDR3 reads TGTGCCAGCAGCATACAGGGGTTGAATGAAAAACTGTTTTTT. Translation gives CASSIQGLNEKLFF.

This clonotype was counted only a few times. The chain carries TRBV15 and TRBJ2-6, with D perhaps matching TRBD1 or TRBD2 (5 bases each). V was pared by 0 bases and J by 0 bases, with 12 bases between. This CDR3 is 18 amino acids long. Germline assignment: CDR1 LNHNV and CDR2 YYDKDF (reference sequence). CDR3 residues: CATSREGDARSGANVLTF. The CDR3 DNA reads as TGTGCCACCAGCAGAGAGGGGGACGCCCGCTCTGGGGCCAACGTCCTGACTTTC.

In this sample, this clonotype turned up a few times. The chain links TRBV18 to TRBJ1-2; D perhaps matches TRBD1 (6 bases). The CDR3 loop spans 13 amino acids. CDR1 is KGHSH, CDR2 LQKENI, per germline. Trimming took off 4 bases at V and 4 bases at J, with 10 bases between the two ends. The CDR3 protein is CASSQDSGYGYTF. The CDR3 coding sequence is TGTGCCAGCTCACAGGACAGCGGCTATGGCTACACCTTC.

This clonotype has at least ten counts. V gene TRBV3-1 combines with J gene TRBJ2-5, with 11 bases aligning to TRBD2. The CDR3 runs 15 residues. CDR1 LGHDT and CDR2 YNNKEL come from the germline V gene (reference sequence). Trimming removed 1 base from V and 4 bases from J; junction bases left unmatched: 2. CDR3 DNA sequence: TGTGCCAGCAGCCAAGGTAGCGGGGGGGCAGAGACCCAGTACTTC. Its translation: CASSQGSGGAETQYF.

DNA of the CDR3: TGTGCCAGCAGTGTTCCCACGAGGCCCACTGAAGCTTTCTTT. It translates to CASSVPTRPTEAFF. This chain links TRBV6-1 with TRBJ1-1; D is uncertain. V was cut by 4 bases and J by 4 bases, with 13 bases left in between. Germline-derived CDR1 and CDR2 are MNHNS and SASEGT. The length of the CDR3 is 14 residues.

V gene TRBV2 combines with J gene TRBJ2-3; D unresolved. Trimming removed 2 bases from V and 5 bases from J, with 5 bases in between. The CDR3 is 12 amino acids. Germline V gives CDR1 SNHLY, CDR2 FYNNEI. As DNA, the CDR3 is TGTGCCAGCAGTGAACCCCGAGATACGCAGTATTTT. Protein product: CASSEPRDTQYF.